Included here is one T cell receptor (beta chain) sequence, with context. Antigen specificity is unknown. A second roughly 6 to 12 cycle PCR used barcoded and J-beta primers. Researchers report that a template-switch adaptor with 12 random nucleotides tagged each cDNA molecule. TCRdb called the 5' RACE reads again in MiXCR, with one record for every CDR3 protein. This sample yields about 570,000 distinct CDR3 sequences, of which 27% are seen a single time; around 18% belongs to the top ten. This entry is derived from a study of blood T cells in healthy people across ages. General study findings and limits: With age, beta diversity per million T cells declined roughly linearly, significantly by around 43.

After removal of 3 bases from V and 8 bases from J, the junction contained 7 bases not matched to a gene. The CDR3 spans 15 residues. Per germline, CDR1 SGDLS and CDR2 YYNGEE. Sequencing was performed on blood. This chain joins TRBV9 and TRBJ1-4; 10 bases align to TRBD1. The source of this sequence is a woman aged 70 to 79 in good health. CDR3 DNA sequence: TGTGCCAGCAGCGCCGGGACAGGGGAGGGCGAAAAACTGTTTTTT. Its translation is CASSAGTGEGEKLFF. The full variable domain, its missing parts supplied by reference TRBV9 and TRBJ1-4, is DSGVTQTPKHLITATGQRVTLRCSPRSGDLSVYWYQQSLDQGLQFLIQYYNGEERAKGNILERFSAQQFPDLHSELNLSSLELGDSALYFCASSAGTGEGEKLFFGSGTQLSVL.